This passage covers 6 T cell receptor beta chains from one sample sequenced in a study of blood T cell repertoires in COVID-19. Repertoires were generated with immunoSEQ multiplex PCR, while TCRdb's copy carries only in-frame clones and drops some. The sample records tens of thousands of clones, roughly 87% being singletons. The source material was peripheral blood. Source of these receptors: an elderly woman with acute or convalescent COVID-19.

The chain is built from TRBV28 and TRBJ1-5; perhaps TRBD1 as D (6 bases). Between the trimmed V and J ends, which lost 5 bases and 0 bases, there was a span of 20 bases. Germline V gene lookup returns CDR1 MDHEN and CDR2 SYDVKM. The CDR3 runs to 18 residues. This chain's CDR3 is CASSPRGGRTYSNQPQHF. The CDR3 nucleotides read TGTGCCAGCAGTCCTCGGGGGGGCAGGACTTATAGCAATCAGCCCCAGCATTTT.

The chain has TRBV5-1 and TRBJ2-1; possible D gene TRBD2, 5 bases. V gave up 4 bases and J gave up 4 bases, with 15 bases separating them. From germline, CDR1 is SGHRS and CDR2 YFSETQ. CDR3 length equals 15 residues. CDR3 coding DNA: TGCGCCAGCAGCACCGACCCTCCGGGATACAATGAGCAGTTCTTC. It translates to CASSTDPPGYNEQFF.

The rearrangement joins TRBV11-3 to TRBJ2-3; the D gene is possibly TRBD1 (6 bases). From germline, CDR1 is SGHNT and CDR2 YENEEA. The germline V and J ends were trimmed by 2 bases and 0 bases, with 15 bases remaining between them. CDR3 length: 17 amino acids. CDR3 DNA sequence: TGTGCCAGCAGCTTAAACACCGGGACACCTAGCACAGATACGCAGTATTTT. Translated, it gives CASSLNTGTPSTDTQYF.

The table lists this clone with a few counts. The J gene is TRBJ2-1, the V gene TRBV19; 7 positions agree with TRBD2. Germline-derived CDR1 and CDR2 are LNHDA and SQIVND (reference sequence). This CDR3 region has 15 residues. V trimming: 4 bases; J trimming: 2 bases; junction bases outside the gene matches: 5. The CDR3 region has the DNA TGTGCCAGTAGTACCGGGAGGAATACCTACAATGAGCAGTTCTTC. It yields the protein CASSTGRNTYNEQFF.

The chain uses TRBV28 and TRBJ2-7, with D unresolved. The V gene's germline CDR1 is MDHEN and CDR2 SYDVKM. Trimming removed 1 base at V and 3 bases at J, with 10 bases between. The CDR3 extends over 14 amino acids. This CDR3 is CASSLSWQIYEQYF. Here the CDR3 DNA reads TGTGCCAGCAGTTTATCCTGGCAGATCTACGAGCAGTACTTC. The variable domain in full, with the rest retrieved from reference TRBV28 and TRBJ2-7, is DVKVTQSSRYLVKRTGEKVFLECVQDMDHENMFWYRQDPGLGLRLIYFSYDVKMKEKGDIPEGYSVSREKKERFSLILESASTNQTSMYLCASSLSWQIYEQYFGPGTRLTVT.

This chain uses TRBV18 with TRBJ2-3; 14 bases are shared with TRBD2. This CDR3 has 23 residues. V lost 0 bases to trimming and J lost 2 bases; unmatched junction nucleotides: 19. Germline values: CDR1 KGHSH, CDR2 LQKENI. The CDR3 DNA is TGTGCCAGCTCACCACCGAGAGCCCGAACAGGGACTAGCGGGAGTGAGGACACAGATACGCAGTATTTT. Translation: CASSPPRARTGTSGSEDTDTQYF.